This is a list of T cell receptor beta chains from one sample in a study of a mutant IDH1 vaccine in newly diagnosed glioma. The assay was immunoSEQ multiplex PCR, and TCRdb's table has in-frame clones only and misses some. There are about 84,000 clones in the sample; approximately 75% occur only once, and 4% to 5.5% lies in the top ten. These receptors have no identified antigens. The specimen comprised PBMCs, sampled from a glioma patient whose treatment included an IDH1 peptide vaccine. These receptors originate from a man aged 40-49 years with glioma. The CDR3 runs from the conserved cysteine through the conserved F or W.

J gene,V gene,CDR3 protein
TRBJ2-3,TRBV6-4,CASSDSSRSEGSSTQYF
-,TRBV5-1,CASSPGQNYEQYF
TRBJ2-1,TRBV18,CASSPSRLDSYNEQFF
TRBJ2-1,TRBV5-1,CASSSLGLAGEQFF
TRBJ1-6,TRBV5-5,CASSFKPTENSPLHF
TRBJ1-5,TRBV6-1,CASSEFWEWSNQPQHF
TRBJ1-6,TRBV19,CASAVAREGSPLHF
-,TRBV5-6,CASSLRGRGTYEQYF
TRBJ2-3,TRBV4-1,CASSHGGLAGKETDTQYF
TRBJ1-3,TRBV2,CASSGRTGGTNTIYF
TRBJ1-1,TRBV19,CASSRTGRAVTEAFF
TRBJ1-6,TRBV4-2,CASSEGQAYNSPLHF
TRBJ1-2,TRBV29-1,CSVEVRGYTF
TRBJ2-7,TRBV5-8,CASSLAGGTGNYEQYF
TRBJ2-1,TRBV9,CASSVGLAGVRLYNEQFF
TRBJ2-5,TRBV19,CASSIDRWQGTQYF
TRBJ2-7,TRBV6-5,CASSYSISAASEQYF
TRBJ1-6,TRBV19,CASSIGFAGSPLHF
TRBJ2-2,TRBV30,CAWRRSPNTGELFF
TRBJ2-1,TRBV7-2,CASGTRGYNEQFF
TRBJ2-7,TRBV19,CASSMTGDYEQYF
TRBJ2-5,TRBV5-1,CASSSGRGGETQYF
TRBJ2-3,TRBV7-2,CASSSLAGRSDTQYF
TRBJ1-3,TRBV4-3,CASSQDGGDLSGNTIYF
-,TRBV5-6,CASSGSFGEQYF
TRBJ1-4,TRBV7-9,CASSQDRDRGSGHEKLFF
TRBJ1-5,TRBV10-3,CATSGGPNQPQHF
TRBJ2-5,TRBV4-2,CASSHGTSSEETQYF
TRBJ1-1,TRBV29-1,CSVERGRGVGTEAFF
TRBJ1-1,TRBV4-1,CASSPWVVNTEAFF